Below, 19 T cell receptor beta chains from the same sample are listed, as sequenced in a study of CD8+ T cells in alopecia areata. Extraction of RNA preceded its reverse transcription into cDNA, which served as the sequencing template. Generated by immunoSEQ multiplex PCR, the TCRdb table keeps only in-frame clones and is missing some. The sample includes about 23,000 clones, roughly 50% seen only once; the top ten take over 30%. Sequenced: NKG2D-high CD8+ T cells sorted from blood. These TCRs come from a human donor with alopecia areata.

The chain couples TRBV4-1 to TRBJ2-2, with TRBD2 as a possible D gene (5 bases). The CDR3 contains 19 residues. V lost 2 bases to trimming and J lost 1 base, with 20 bases between them. Germline CDR1 reads MGHRA; CDR2 reads YSYEKL. The CDR3 region has the DNA TGCGCCAGCAGCCAACCCCCTCCATCGGAGGTCGTGAACACCGGGGAGCTGTTTTTT. It specifies CASSQPPPSEVVNTGELFF.

This sequence joins TRBV11-2 and TRBJ2-7; 11 bases agree with TRBD1. The V gene's germline CDR1 is SGHAT and CDR2 FQNNGV. The CDR3 is made up of 15 amino acids. V was pared by 5 bases and J by 3 bases, with 6 bases of the junction left unmatched. The CDR3 here is CASSPADRGHYEQYF. The DNA of the CDR3 is TGTGCCAGCAGCCCAGCGGACAGGGGGCACTACGAGCAGTACTTC.

This clone is labeled as medium-sized. The chain combines TRBV28 with TRBJ2-7; 8 positions agree with TRBD2. J was trimmed by 0 bases and V by 5 bases; bases with no gene match: 6. The length of the CDR3 is 15 residues. Per the germline V gene, CDR1 is MDHEN and CDR2 is SYDVKM. Written as DNA, the CDR3 is TGTGCCAGCAGTGAGGTAGCGGGGAGCTCCTACGAGCAGTACTTC. This encodes CASSEVAGSSYEQYF. Based on the CDR3 plus reference TRBV28 and TRBJ2-7, the full variable domain is DVKVTQSSRYLVKRTGEKVFLECVQDMDHENMFWYRQDPGLGLRLIYFSYDVKMKEKGDIPEGYSVSREKKERFSLILESASTNQTSMYLCASSEVAGSSYEQYFGPGTRLTVT.

The chain combines TRBV4-1 with TRBJ1-2; D unclear. This CDR3 region has 17 residues. V dropped 0 bases and J dropped 5 bases, with 19 bases sitting between them. Looked up from germline, CDR1 is MGHRA and CDR2 is YSYEKL. The CDR3 DNA reads TGCGCCAGCAGCCAAGATTCGATCAGGACCTCAGTTTATGGCTACACCTTC. This translates into CASSQDSIRTSVYGYTF.

The sample holds one count of this clone. CDR3 amino acids: CASGGTGYEQYF. The CDR3 region has the DNA TGCGCCAGCGGTGGGACAGGATACGAGCAGTACTTC. The rearrangement links TRBV10-2 to TRBJ2-7; 8 bases align to TRBD1. V was pared by 8 bases and J by 4 bases, with 4 bases of the junction left unmatched. This CDR3 spans 12 amino acids. CDR1 and CDR2 from the germline V gene are WSHSY and SAAADI.

The rearrangement joins TRBV18 to TRBJ1-2; the match to TRBD1 covers 10 bases. Germline V gene data show CDR1 as KGHSH and CDR2 as LQKENI. With 3 bases clipped from V and 4 bases from J, the junction kept 8 bases outside the gene matches. This CDR3 has 16 residues. Here the CDR3 reads CASSPETGGPPYGYTF. The CDR3 nucleotides read TGTGCCAGCTCACCCGAGACAGGGGGCCCTCCCTATGGCTACACCTTC.

This clone was detected ten times or more. The chain recombines TRBV7-9 with TRBJ2-7; D unclear. CDR1 SEHNR and CDR2 FQNEAQ come from the germline V gene (reference sequence). CDR3 length equals 16 residues. Trimming took off 2 bases at V and 1 base at J, with 15 bases between the two ends. The chain's CDR3 is CASSLSGWRSSYEQYF. The CDR3, as DNA: TGTGCCAGCAGCTTATCCGGTTGGCGGAGTTCCTACGAGCAGTACTTC.

The chain combines TRBV14 with TRBJ2-2; TRBD1 aligns across 9 bases. The germline V gene has CDR1 SGHDN and CDR2 FVKESK. This CDR3 comprises 16 residues. V was pared by 3 bases and J by 4 bases, with 6 bases of the junction left unmatched. The CDR3 protein is CASSQRDRASTGELFF. The DNA for the CDR3 is TGTGCCAGCAGCCAGAGGGACAGGGCGAGCACCGGGGAGCTGTTTTTT.

This chain uses TRBV28 with TRBJ2-7; the D is unclear. Trimming took 3 bases from V and 0 from J, leaving 12 bases between them. The V gene's germline CDR1 is MDHEN and CDR2 SYDVKM. CDR3 length: 15 amino acids. CDR3 sequence reads: CASSFLTGSSYEQYF. The CDR3 DNA reads TGTGCCAGCAGTTTTCTGACTGGAAGCTCCTACGAGCAGTACTTC.

The genes are TRBV2 and TRBJ1-5; weak D call: TRBD1 (5 bases). Trimming shortened V by 4 bases and J by 5 bases, and 18 bases separated the two germline ends. The germline V gene has CDR1 SNHLY and CDR2 FYNNEI. The CDR3 runs to 16 residues. DNA for the CDR3: TGTGCCAGCAGTGGACGCTTTAGGGGCGGCGATCAGCCCCAGCATTTT. Its protein is CASSGRFRGGDQPQHF.

This clone was detected only once. The V gene is TRBV28, the J gene TRBJ2-7; D is unclear. CDR1 and CDR2 (germline): MDHEN, SYDVKM. V gave up 3 bases and J gave up 2 bases, with 8 bases separating them. The CDR3 consists of 13 residues. The CDR3 DNA reads as TGTGCCAGCAGTTTTAGTTCAGCCTACGAGCAGTACTTC. Translated: CASSFSSAYEQYF.

This chain connects TRBV14 to TRBJ2-7; D ambiguous. Per the germline V gene, CDR1 is SGHDN and CDR2 is FVKESK. Trimming pared 1 base from V and 3 bases from J, leaving 4 bases between. This CDR3 is built from 12 residues. The CDR3 sequence: CASSQVYYEQYF. CDR3 in DNA: TGTGCCAGCAGCCAAGTTTACTACGAGCAGTACTTC.

The V gene is TRBV5-6, the J gene TRBJ2-5; D is unclear. Germline V gene sequence: CDR1 SGHDT, CDR2 YYEEEE. The CDR3 totals 16 residues. Trimming took off 0 bases at V and 1 base at J, with 13 bases between the two ends. In nucleotides, the CDR3 is TGTGCCAGCAGCTTGGGCTTGGGCCAGCTCCAAGAGACCCAGTACTTC. It encodes CASSLGLGQLQETQYF. Full variable domain (remainder filled in from reference TRBV5-6 and TRBJ2-5): DAGVTQSPTHLIKTRGQQVTLRCSPKSGHDTVSWYQQALGQGPQFIFQYYEEEERQRGNFPDRFSGHQFPNYSSELNVNALLLGDSALYLCASSLGLGQLQETQYFGPGTRLLVL.

The chain joins TRBV5-1 to TRBJ2-1, with 14 bases matching TRBD2. This CDR3 is built from 17 residues. J gave up 7 bases and V 0 bases, and 6 bases lay outside the gene matches. CDR1 and CDR2 from the germline V gene are SGHRS and YFSETQ. The CDR3 region is CASSLAFGTSGSNEQFF. The CDR3 nucleotides read TGCGCCAGCAGCTTGGCCTTTGGGACTAGCGGGAGTAATGAGCAGTTCTTC.

The chain is built from TRBV7-9 and TRBJ2-1, with 10 bases matching TRBD1. Germline loops: CDR1 SEHNR, CDR2 FQNEAQ (reference sequence). This CDR3 region has 12 residues. V lost 8 bases to trimming and J lost 7 bases; unmatched junction nucleotides: 2. The CDR3 DNA reads TGTGCCAGCGGGACAGGGGTTAATGAGCAGTTCTTC. Translation gives CASGTGVNEQFF.

This sequence joins TRBV16 and TRBJ1-1, with D perhaps matching TRBD1 (5 bases). The CDR3 is made up of 16 amino acids. V lost 0 bases and J 0 bases, leaving 11 bases between the germline ends. CDR1 KGHSY and CDR2 FQNENV come from the germline V gene. The CDR3 DNA sequence: TGTGCCAGCAGCCAATCCCCTCCGGGGGTGAACACTGAAGCTTTCTTT. This translates into CASSQSPPGVNTEAFF.

V gene TRBV14 combines with J gene TRBJ1-2; D is undetermined. CDR3 size: 15 residues. Trimming stripped 3 bases from V and 5 bases from J, with 16 bases between. Germline V CDR1 and CDR2: SGHDN, FVKESK. This CDR3 is CASSHWSGPVYGYTF. Written as DNA, the CDR3 is TGTGCCAGCAGCCATTGGTCCGGGCCCGTTTATGGCTACACCTTC.

The J gene is TRBJ2-3, the V gene TRBV7-8; 7 bases match TRBD2. V lost 1 base and J lost 2; bases outside the gene matches: 6. The germline gives CDR1 SGHVS, CDR2 FQNEAQ. CDR3 length: 16 residues. As DNA, the CDR3 is TGTGCCAGCAGCTTAGTCTGGGGGGGGACCACAGATACGCAGTATTTT. It specifies CASSLVWGGTTDTQYF.

The chain is built from TRBV27 and TRBJ2-3, with D hard to call. Trimming took off 4 bases at V and 2 bases at J, with 1 base between the two ends. The CDR3 covers 11 residues. Germline lookup yields CDR1 MNHEY and CDR2 SMNVEV (reference sequence). CDR3 protein: CASSSTDTQYF. DNA for the CDR3: TGTGCCAGCAGTTCCACAGATACGCAGTATTTT.